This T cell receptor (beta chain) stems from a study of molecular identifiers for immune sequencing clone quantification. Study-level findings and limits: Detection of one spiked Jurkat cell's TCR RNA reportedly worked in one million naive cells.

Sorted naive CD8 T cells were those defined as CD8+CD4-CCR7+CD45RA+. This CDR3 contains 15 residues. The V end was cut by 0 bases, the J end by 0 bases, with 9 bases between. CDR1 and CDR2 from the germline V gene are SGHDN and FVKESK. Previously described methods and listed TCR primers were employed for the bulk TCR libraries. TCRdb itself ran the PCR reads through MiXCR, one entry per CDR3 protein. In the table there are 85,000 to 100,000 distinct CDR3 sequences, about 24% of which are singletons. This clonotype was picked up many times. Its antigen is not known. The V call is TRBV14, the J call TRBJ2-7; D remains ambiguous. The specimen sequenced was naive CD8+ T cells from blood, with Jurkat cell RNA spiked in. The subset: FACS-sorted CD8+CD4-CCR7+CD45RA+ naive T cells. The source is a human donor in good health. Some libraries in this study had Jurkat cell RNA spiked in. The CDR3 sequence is CASSQEYGGSYEQYF. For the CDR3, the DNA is TGTGCCAGCAGCCAAGAATATGGCGGCTCCTACGAGCAGTACTTC.